This entry lists 23 T cell receptor beta chains sequenced from one sample in a study of early T cells in non-severe SARS-CoV-2 infection. TCRdb re-analysed the 5' RACE reads in MiXCR, keeping a single row per CDR3 protein. The sample has 45,000 to 65,000 distinct CDR3 sequences, 7% to 10% seen once. Sequenced input: whole blood. The source of these receptors is an adult who was a healthcare worker with PCR-confirmed SARS-CoV-2 infection or an uninfected control (not recorded which).

This clonotype was observed many times. The J gene is TRBJ1-1, the V gene TRBV20-1, with a tentative D call TRBD1 (6 bases). Germline V lookup: CDR1 DFQATT, CDR2 SNEGSKA (reference sequence). This CDR3 comprises 15 residues. The V end lost 2 bases, the J end lost 7 bases, and 20 bases lay between the germline ends. In nucleotides, the CDR3 is TGCAGTGCTAGAAGGGAGGGGGGCGAGATCAGTGAAGCTTTCTTT. Translation: CSARREGGEISEAFF.

This clonotype was found many times. The CDR3 DNA reads TGTGCCAGCAGCGCGGGACAGGGGTTGCGCACAGATACGCAGTATTTT. Translated: CASSAGQGLRTDTQYF. The rearrangement joins TRBV5-4 to TRBJ2-3; the match to TRBD1 covers 10 bases. CDR1 and CDR2 from the germline V gene are SGHNT and YYREEE (reference sequence). This CDR3 is built from 16 residues. With V trimmed by 4 bases and J by 1 base, 6 bases remained unmatched.

The table lists this clonotype with many counts. CDR3 sequence: CSASSNTEAFF. CDR3 in DNA: TGCAGTGCTAGTAGTAACACTGAAGCTTTCTTT. V usage is TRBV20-1 and J usage is TRBJ1-1; D uncertain. The CDR3 contains 11 residues. Per the germline V gene, CDR1 is DFQATT and CDR2 is SNEGSKA (reference sequence). V was shortened by 3 bases and J by 2 bases, with 4 bases between the two germline ends.

Worth noting for this clonotype: One base away lies a much larger clone, so this may be a sequencing read error. CDR3 in DNA: TGTGTCAGCCAAAGGAGCTCCTACAATGAGCAGTTCTTC. It specifies CVSQRSSYNEQFF. J is TRBJ2-1 and V is TRBV2; no firm D call. The CDR3 sequence is 13 residues long. The germline V gene has CDR1 SNHLY and CDR2 FYNNEI. The full variable domain, rest sourced from reference TRBV2 and TRBJ2-1, is EPEVTQTPSHQVTQMGQEVILRCVPISNHLYFYWYRQILGQKVEFLVSFYNNEISEKSEIFDDQFSVERPDGSNFTLKIRSTKLEDSAMYFCVSQRSSYNEQFFGPGTRLTVL.

This clonotype was counted a few times. The chain has TRBV20-1 and TRBJ2-7; possibly TRBD1 or TRBD2 for D (5 bases each). With 5 bases removed from V and 2 bases from J, the gap between germline ends came to 13 bases. Looked up from germline, CDR1 is DFQATT and CDR2 is SNEGSKA (reference sequence). This CDR3 has 13 amino acids. The CDR3 reads CSAPGTLTYEQYF. CDR3 coding DNA: TGCAGTGCTCCCGGGACCCTGACCTACGAGCAGTACTTC.

This clonotype was seen many times. The chain has TRBV11-2 and TRBJ2-7, with TRBD1 matching over 9 bases. V lost 1 base and J lost 5; bases outside the gene matches: 3. The CDR3 consists of 14 residues. CDR1 is SGHAT and CDR2 is FQNNGV in the germline V gene. CDR3 amino acids: CASSLAGDRDEQYF. The CDR3 DNA follows: TGTGCCAGCAGCTTAGCCGGGGACAGGGACGAGCAGTACTTC.

This clonotype came up a few times. This chain connects TRBV10-2 to TRBJ1-2; 8 nucleotides line up with TRBD1. Trimming at V came to 6 bases and at J to 4 bases, leaving 7 bases not matched to a gene. CDR3 length: 14 amino acids. Per the germline V gene, CDR1 is WSHSY and CDR2 is SAAADI. The CDR3 DNA reads TGCGCCAGCAGGGGGACAGGTCGCGGCTATGGCTACACCTTC. As protein: CASRGTGRGYGYTF.

This clonotype was recorded many times. The chain uses TRBV7-8 and TRBJ2-1; D is perhaps TRBD1 (5 bases). The V gene lost 4 bases and the J gene lost 2 bases, with 12 bases spanning the gap. Germline CDR1 reads SGHVS; CDR2 reads FQNEAQ. This CDR3 has 15 residues. CDR3 loop: CASSSLRGAYNEQFF. The CDR3 DNA follows: TGTGCCAGCAGCTCCCTTAGGGGCGCCTACAATGAGCAGTTCTTC.

This clonotype was seen more than once but under ten times. The rearrangement uses TRBV11-2 and TRBJ1-3; D unclear. The CDR3 totals 15 residues. V lost 0 bases and J 0 bases, leaving 6 bases between the germline ends. Germline V gives CDR1 SGHAT, CDR2 FQNNGV. DNA of the CDR3: TGTGCCAGCAGCTTAGACAGGAACTCTGGAAACACCATATATTTT. Translating it yields CASSLDRNSGNTIYF.

The V gene is TRBV20-1, the J gene TRBJ1-5; 11 bases align to TRBD1. The CDR3 runs 15 residues. Looked up from germline, CDR1 is DFQATT and CDR2 is SNEGSKA (reference sequence). J lost 2 bases, V lost 6 bases, and 6 bases had no gene match. CDR3 residues: CSAGTGGGGNQPQHF. The CDR3 coding sequence is TGCAGTGCCGGGACAGGGGGAGGTGGCAATCAGCCCCAGCATTTT.

This chain joins TRBV7-3 and TRBJ2-1, with 9 positions matching TRBD2. This CDR3 comprises 13 residues. Looked up from germline, CDR1 is SGHTA and CDR2 is FQGTGA. V gave up 5 bases and J gave up 8 bases; unmatched junction bases: 4. The CDR3 DNA follows: TGTGCCAGCAGCCATAGCGGGAGCTATGAGCAGTTCTTC. It yields the protein CASSHSGSYEQFF.

With regard to this clonotype: One base away lies a much larger clone, so this may be a sequencing read error. The J gene is TRBJ2-5, the V gene TRBV2, with TRBD1 matching 7 bases. J gave up 2 bases and V 4 bases, and 4 bases lay outside the gene matches. Germline CDR1 reads SNHLY; CDR2 reads FYNNEI. This CDR3 region has 14 residues. The DNA for the CDR3 is TGTGCCAGCAGTGGGCGACAGGGACAAGAGACCCAGTACTTC. Its protein is CASSGRQGQETQYF.

J is TRBJ1-1 and V is TRBV7-2; D gene unclear. The V gene's germline CDR1 is SGHTA and CDR2 FQGNSA. The CDR3 is made up of 13 amino acids. Trimming pared 4 bases from V and 7 bases from J, leaving 13 bases between. The DNA for the CDR3 is TGTGCCAGCAGCTCACCTACACGGTTTGAAGCTTTCTTT. Translation gives CASSSPTRFEAFF. Filled out from reference TRBV7-2 and TRBJ1-1, the complete variable domain reads GAGVSQSPSNKVTEKGKDVELRCDPISGHTALYWYRQSLGQGLEFLIYFQGNSAPDKSGLPSDRFSAERTGGSVSTLTIQRTQQEDSAVYLCASSSPTRFEAFFGQGTRLTVV.

This clonotype was found many times. V is TRBV27 and J is TRBJ2-5, with D uncertain. The CDR3 sequence is 16 residues long. Looked up from germline, CDR1 is MNHEY and CDR2 is SMNVEV (reference sequence). The V end lost 6 bases, the J end lost 2 bases, and 19 bases lay between the germline ends. The CDR3 DNA reads TGTGCCAGCAGAGTATGGTCCGGGTCCCGTCAAGAGACCCAGTACTTC. It translates to CASRVWSGSRQETQYF.

This clonotype has at least ten counts. The chain couples TRBV6-2 or TRBV6-3 to TRBJ1-3, with D hard to call. V was shortened by 7 bases and J by 4 bases, with 14 bases between the two germline ends. The germline gives CDR1 MNHEY, CDR2 SVGEGT. The CDR3 has 14 residues. DNA of the CDR3: TGTGCCAGCACCCCACCGATTGAAGGAAACACCATATATTTT. Translating gives CASTPPIEGNTIYF.

This clonotype was counted many times. The chain carries TRBV6-7 and TRBJ1-3, with D maybe TRBD1 (5 bases). TRBV6-7 is an ORF, and what it does is uncertain. Between the trimmed V and J ends, which lost 5 bases and 0 bases, there was a span of 8 bases. The CDR3 runs 14 residues. CDR3 DNA: TGTGCCAGCAGTGCAGGACACTCTGGAAACACCATATATTTT. It encodes CASSAGHSGNTIYF.

This clonotype was recorded many times. This chain joins TRBV27 and TRBJ2-4; unclear D gene. Germline V CDR1 and CDR2: MNHEY, SMNVEV (reference sequence). V was shortened by 0 bases and J by 8 bases, with 14 bases between the two germline ends. The CDR3 is made up of 15 amino acids. The CDR3 spells CASSLSYGWSDIQYF. DNA of the CDR3: TGTGCCAGCAGTTTATCTTATGGGTGGTCGGACATTCAGTACTTC.

The genes are TRBV6-5 and TRBJ2-7; TRBD2 is a possible D gene (6 bases). The CDR3 is 14 amino acids. Germline V gives CDR1 MNHEY, CDR2 SVGAGI. Between the trimmed V and J ends, which lost 6 bases and 1 base, there was a span of 13 bases. The DNA of the CDR3 is TGTGCCAGCAGGCGTAGCGGACTTTCCTACGAGCAGTACTTC. This encodes CASRRSGLSYEQYF.

This clonotype was seen ten or more times. The chain links TRBV12-3 or TRBV12-4 to TRBJ2-6; D unresolved. V was clipped by 6 bases and J by 1 base, with 10 bases between them. This CDR3 region has 15 residues. CDR3 protein: CASSPQHSGANVLTF. Here the CDR3 DNA reads TGTGCCAGCAGCCCTCAACATTCTGGGGCCAACGTCCTGACTTTC.

This clonotype was seen only a few times. V and J are TRBV11-1 and TRBJ2-3, with D possibly TRBD2 on 5 matching bases. Trimming shortened V by 10 bases and J by 0 bases, and 11 bases separated the two germline ends. The V gene's germline CDR1 is SGHAT and CDR2 FQDESV (reference sequence). The CDR3 covers 13 residues. The CDR3 reads CATRRESTDTQYF. CDR3 sequence (DNA): TGTGCCACCCGCCGGGAAAGCACAGATACGCAGTATTTT.

This clonotype was counted many times. The V and J genes are TRBV10-1 and TRBJ2-3; D is perhaps TRBD1 (6 bases). V was pared by 0 bases and J by 4 bases, with 8 bases between. This CDR3 is 14 amino acids long. In germline, CDR1 is WNHNN, CDR2 SYGVQD (reference sequence). The DNA of the CDR3 is TGCGCCAGCAGTGAGTCGGGGGCCGCAGATACGCAGTATTTT. Protein sequence: CASSESGAADTQYF.

This clonotype occurred a few times. The genes are TRBV15 and TRBJ2-1; D uncertain. Per the germline V gene, CDR1 is LNHNV and CDR2 is YYDKDF (reference sequence). The CDR3 covers 13 residues. V was pared by 2 bases and J by 6 bases, with 8 bases between. CDR3 coding DNA: TGTGCCACCAGCAGATCATGGGGCAATGAGCAGTTCTTC. Encoded protein: CATSRSWGNEQFF.

This clonotype was counted a few times. The chain is built from TRBV18 and TRBJ2-1, with 14 nucleotides matching TRBD2. Germline V gives CDR1 KGHSH, CDR2 LQKENI. There are 15 residues in the CDR3. After removal of 3 bases from V and 7 bases from J, the junction contained 2 bases not matched to a gene. In DNA, the CDR3 is TGTGCCAGCTCACCCGGGACTAGCGGGAGTAATGAGCAGTTCTTC. Amino acid sequence: CASSPGTSGSNEQFF.